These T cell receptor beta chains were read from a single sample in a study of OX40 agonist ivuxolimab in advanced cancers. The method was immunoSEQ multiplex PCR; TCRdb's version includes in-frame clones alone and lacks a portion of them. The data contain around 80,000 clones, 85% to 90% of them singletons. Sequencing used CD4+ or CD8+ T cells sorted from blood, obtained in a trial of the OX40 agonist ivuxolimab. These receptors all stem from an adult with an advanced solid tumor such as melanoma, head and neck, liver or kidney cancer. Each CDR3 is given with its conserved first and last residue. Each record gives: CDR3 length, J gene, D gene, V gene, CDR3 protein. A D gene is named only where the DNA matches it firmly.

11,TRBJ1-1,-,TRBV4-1,CASSQESEAFF
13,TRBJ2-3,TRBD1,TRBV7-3,CASSPGQTDTQYF
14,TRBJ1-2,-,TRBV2,CASSDRVGNYGYTF
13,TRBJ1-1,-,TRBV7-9,CASSLIDDTEAFF
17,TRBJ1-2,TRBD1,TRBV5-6,CASSRSRTGGADYGYTF
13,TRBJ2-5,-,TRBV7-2,CASSSSHGETQYF
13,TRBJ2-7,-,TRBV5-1,CASSRDPQGGWNF
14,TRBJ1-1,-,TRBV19,CASSPGILNTEAFF
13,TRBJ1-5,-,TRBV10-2,CASSDGGGQPQHF
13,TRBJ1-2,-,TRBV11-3,CASSLEGGDGYTF
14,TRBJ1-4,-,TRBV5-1,CASSLGQLNEKLFF
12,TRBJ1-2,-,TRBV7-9,CASSREQGGYTF
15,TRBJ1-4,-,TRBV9,CASSVEDSLNEKLFF
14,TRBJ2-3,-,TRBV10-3,CAISTGSGTDTQYF
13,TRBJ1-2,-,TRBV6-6,CASSPSGSYGYTF
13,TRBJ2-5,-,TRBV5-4,CASSIVMEETQYF
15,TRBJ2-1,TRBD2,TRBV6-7,CASSSSSGGFNEQFF